The source of this TCR beta chain is a study of technical replicates of blood from a few donors (dated by TCRdb to about 2017). CDR1 is given as SEHNR and CDR2 as FQNEAQ, both from the germline V gene (reference sequence). Clipping removes 4 bases from V and 0 bases from J, with 8 as the unmatched junction base count. The CDR3 numbers 17 residues from cysteine through phenylalanine. Only CDR3 DNA is held: 51 bases, read in frame from base 1. Libraries were made using the immunoSEQ multiplex PCR assay. Sourced from immuneACCESS, this table was stored by TCRdb with only in-frame sequences that have V and J called. A share of the clones is absent; for the studies checked, an unresolved V gene accounts for under half, and the remainder has no known explanation. This sample has about 88,000 clones in its table, and 94% of those were observed once. The ten largest clones represent around 0.24% of the sample.

A note on this clone: This clone's antigen is unknown. Per-nucleotide qualities are absent, and no much larger clonotype sits a single base away.

The rearranged segments are TRBV7-9 and TRBJ2-1, and 8 junctional nucleotides match TRBD2. This TCR was sampled from a human donor in good health. Material: T cells isolated from PBMCs. The CDR3: CASSSLAGDTSYNEQFF. Here is the DNA: TGTGCCAGCAGCTCGCTAGCGGGTGACACCTCCTACAATGAGCAGTTCTTC.